The 20 T cell receptor beta chains below come from one sample, sequenced in a study of metastatic and nonmetastatic thyroid tumors (dated by TCRdb to about 2020). Libraries came from PCR. These reads were obtained on an Illumina HiSeq 4000. TCRdb reanalyzed the raw reads on its own, using fastp at Q25 for trimming and MiXCR for clone calling, and kept in-frame beta chains. The sample table lists about 32,000 clones, around 19% of them with a count of one. The top ten clonotypes cover over 6.5% of the sample. No patient had received any treatment before thyroid surgery. Sequencing input: blood. The receptors here all came from a female donor with papillary thyroid cancer or a benign thyroid nodule (not recorded which). Some clones in this sample may be carry-over from other donors' samples.

This clone was observed a few times. The rearrangement links TRBV11-2 to TRBJ2-2; D unclear. The ends were cut back, 0 bases at V and 0 bases at J, with 8 bases in the middle. This CDR3 has 16 residues. Germline loops: CDR1 SGHAT, CDR2 FQNNGV. CDR3: CASSLDNRANTGELFF. DNA for the CDR3: TGTGCCAGCAGCTTAGATAACCGAGCGAACACCGGGGAGCTGTTTTTT.

V is TRBV3-1 and J is TRBJ1-1, with TRBD1 matching 7 bases. The V and J ends lost 5 bases and 4 bases, in that order; junction bases with no gene match: 4. The CDR3 length is 13 residues. In germline, CDR1 is LGHDT, CDR2 YNNKEL (reference sequence). Here the CDR3 reads CASSYRQGTEAFF. DNA for the CDR3: TGTGCCAGCAGCTATAGACAGGGCACTGAAGCTTTCTTT.

The chain links TRBV9 to TRBJ2-7, with a possible D match to TRBD1 (6 bases). The CDR3 contains 14 residues. The germline V and J ends were trimmed by 3 bases and 0 bases, with 10 bases remaining between them. CDR1 and CDR2 from the germline V gene are SGDLS and YYNGEE. The CDR3 region has the DNA TGTGCCAGCAGCGGAGGGGGTCTCTCCTACGAGCAGTACTTC. As protein: CASSGGGLSYEQYF.

This clone was recorded a few times. The junction differs from germline at one of its ends, possibly a read error. This sequence joins TRBV12-3 or TRBV12-4 and TRBJ1-3; D unclear. The CDR3 consists of 14 residues. The DNA for the CDR3 is TGTGCTAGCAGTTTTTCCGGTACTGGAAACACCATATATTTT. Residues: CASSFSGTGNTIYF.

Points on this clone: Its ends do not fully match the called genes, so a read error is possible. CDR3 nucleotides: TGTGTCAGTAACCAGGGTCGGAGCACAGATACGCAGTATTTT. Residues: CVSNQGRSTDTQYF. The chain employs TRBV19 and TRBJ2-3; the D gene is possibly TRBD1 (5 bases). This CDR3 contains 14 residues. Looked up from germline, CDR1 is LNHDA and CDR2 is SQIVND (reference sequence).

This clone is deemed medium-sized. The rearrangement joins TRBV5-5 to TRBJ2-2; D possibly corresponds to TRBD2 (5 bases). The germline V gene has CDR1 SGHKS and CDR2 YYEKEE (reference sequence). This CDR3 has 16 residues. Trimming pared 1 base from V and 2 bases from J, leaving 12 bases between. CDR3 in amino acids: CASSLRTPSNTGELFF. The CDR3 DNA sequence: TGTGCCAGCAGCTTGCGGACTCCATCTAACACCGGGGAGCTGTTTTTT.

This clone was counted many times. This chain uses TRBV27 with TRBJ2-3, with D tentatively TRBD2 (5 bases). The V end lost 2 bases, the J end lost 1 base, and 10 bases lay between the germline ends. Germline CDR1 reads MNHEY; CDR2 reads SMNVEV (reference sequence). CDR3 size: 15 residues. CDR3 loop: CASSLELEGTDTQYF. For the CDR3, the DNA is TGTGCCAGCAGTTTAGAACTAGAGGGCACAGATACGCAGTATTTT.

By share of the sample, this clone is medium-sized (0.01 to 0.1%). The chain recombines TRBV6-5 with TRBJ2-7; D is ambiguous. V was cut by 2 bases and J by 3 bases, with 14 bases left in between. This CDR3 is built from 15 residues. Germline lookup yields CDR1 MNHEY and CDR2 SVGAGI. CDR3 DNA: TGTGCCAGCAGTTACGGGTCCCTTTTCCGCTACGAGCAGTACTTC. It yields the protein CASSYGSLFRYEQYF.

Turning to this clone: Sequence at one end of the junction differs from germline and may be a read error. V and J are TRBV6-6 and TRBJ1-1, with 8 bases aligning to TRBD1. There are 14 residues in the CDR3. CDR1 is MNHNY, CDR2 SVGAGI, per germline (reference sequence). CDR3 amino acids: CASSYSAGGTEDFF. CDR3 bases: TGTGCCAGCAGTTACTCGGCAGGGGGCACTGAAGATTTCTTT.

By sample fraction, this clone is medium-sized. The chain links TRBV4-1 to TRBJ2-1, with 11 bases that match TRBD2. The CDR3 runs to 16 residues. V lost 2 bases and J lost 4; bases outside the gene matches: 4. In germline, CDR1 is MGHRA, CDR2 YSYEKL. CDR3 region: CASSQISGREYNEQFF. In nucleotides, the CDR3 is TGCGCCAGCAGCCAAATTAGCGGGAGGGAGTACAATGAGCAGTTCTTC.

The rearrangement links TRBV6-2 or TRBV6-3 to TRBJ2-7; D is tentatively TRBD1 or TRBD2 (6 bases each). The V end was cut by 8 bases, the J end by 7 bases, with 21 bases between. Germline CDR1 reads MNHEY; CDR2 reads SVGEGT. The CDR3 sequence is 14 residues long. CDR3 in DNA: TGTGCCAGCTATCCCGGGGGCGCAGCAAGGGAGCAGTACTTC. It yields the protein CASYPGGAAREQYF.

This clone was seen ten or more times. This chain links TRBV20-1 with TRBJ2-3, with a weak D call TRBD1 (6 bases). CDR1 DFQATT and CDR2 SNEGSKA come from the germline V gene (reference sequence). The germline V and J ends were trimmed by 6 bases and 6 bases, with 13 bases remaining between them. The CDR3 totals 12 residues. CDR3 amino acids: CSAPGQSDTQYF. CDR3 nucleotides: TGCAGTGCCCCCGGACAGTCCGATACGCAGTATTTT.

This clone has a handful of counts. The chain is built from TRBV20-1 and TRBJ1-6; D possibly corresponds to TRBD1 (6 bases). Germline assignment: CDR1 DFQATT and CDR2 SNEGSKA (reference sequence). Trimming removed 6 bases at V and 5 bases at J, with 17 bases between. The CDR3 is made up of 15 amino acids. The DNA for the CDR3 is TGCAGTGCCCAAGCGGTGGGGACACATAATTCACCCCTCCACTTT. This gives the protein CSAQAVGTHNSPLHF.

The V call is TRBV4-2, the J call TRBJ2-2; D is undetermined. V lost 0 bases, J lost 7 bases, and 6 bases lay in between. There are 13 residues in the CDR3. CDR1 LGHNA and CDR2 YNFKEQ come from the germline V gene. The CDR3 region is CASSQEGYGELFF. The CDR3 bases are TGTGCCAGCAGCCAAGAGGGGTACGGGGAGCTGTTTTTT.

In this sample, this clone turned up a few times. The V and J genes are TRBV20-1 and TRBJ2-3; weak D call: TRBD2 (6 bases). Germline CDR1 and CDR2: DFQATT and SNEGSKA (reference sequence). The length of the CDR3 is 15 residues. Trimming removed 5 bases from V and 2 bases from J, with 17 bases in between. The CDR3 region is CSAGIRRDSTDTQYF. The CDR3 DNA reads as TGCAGTGCTGGGATACGCCGGGACTCCACAGATACGCAGTATTTT.

There are many counts of this clone. This sequence joins TRBV3-1 and TRBJ2-3, with 12 bases matching TRBD2. The germline CDR1 and CDR2 sequences are LGHDT and YNNKEL (reference sequence). This CDR3 is 15 amino acids long. After removal of 1 base from V and 9 bases from J, the junction contained 5 bases not matched to a gene. CDR3 loop: CASSQGRTSGITQYF. CDR3 DNA sequence: TGTGCCAGCAGCCAAGGGAGGACTAGCGGGATCACGCAGTATTTT.

This clone was counted at least ten times. The chain combines TRBV5-1 with TRBJ2-1; TRBD2 aligns across 9 bases. This CDR3 spans 15 amino acids. The V gene's germline CDR1 is SGHRS and CDR2 YFSETQ. J gave up 5 bases and V 0 bases, and 3 bases lay outside the gene matches. The DNA for the CDR3 is TGCGCCAGCAGCTTGGCTCTAGCGGGAAACAATGAGCAGTTCTTC. It is translated as CASSLALAGNNEQFF.

This clone was recorded at least ten times. V gene TRBV9 combines with J gene TRBJ2-5; weak D call: TRBD1 (5 bases). CDR1 is SGDLS, CDR2 YYNGEE, per germline. V was trimmed by 4 bases and J by 5 bases, leaving 27 bases between them. The CDR3 has 18 amino acids. The CDR3 region has the DNA TGTGCCAGCAGCCCACAAAAAGGGGCTAGAGGCGCGCGGGAGACCCAGTACTTC. Its protein is CASSPQKGARGARETQYF.

This clone was detected ten times or more. V is TRBV12-3 or TRBV12-4 and J is TRBJ1-5; D gene ambiguous. The CDR3 sequence is 12 residues long. V lost 7 bases and J 7 bases, leaving 11 bases between the germline ends. The CDR3 nucleotides read TGTGCCAGCACCGATGGGAGGCAGCCCCAGCATTTT. It is translated as CASTDGRQPQHF.

This clone showed up many times. This chain joins TRBV19 and TRBJ2-3; D perhaps matches TRBD1 (5 bases). V lost 5 bases and J 4 bases, leaving 10 bases between the germline ends. Germline loops: CDR1 LNHDA, CDR2 SQIVND (reference sequence). This CDR3 contains 13 residues. As DNA, the CDR3 is TGTGCCAGTAGTTACCCAGGGTCAGATACGCAGTATTTT. It translates to CASSYPGSDTQYF.